The clone carrying this TCR beta chain was seen only once. Its antigen is not identified. V was trimmed by 4 bases and J by 7 bases, leaving 17 bases between them. This CDR3 is 14 amino acids long. Germline loops: CDR1 SGHTA, CDR2 FQGNSA. The sample is drawn from a study of cytomegalovirus exposure and HLA in healthy donors. Study observations and caveats: Because they were indistinguishable, some V segments, including TRBV6-2 and TRBV6-3, were excluded.

The study sampled nominally healthy donors, though unrecorded immune exposures were likely. PCR employed 60 Vbeta and 13 Jbeta primers. TCRdb keeps only in-frame clones here, not all; method: immunoSEQ multiplex PCR. The sample consists of about 170,000 clones, roughly four fifths of them appearing once. Material for sequencing was PBMCs. This TCR came from a woman younger than 45 in good health and CMV-seropositive. V is TRBV7-2 and J is TRBJ2-7; possibly TRBD1 for D (6 bases). CDR3: CASSYSSGVKEQYF. CDR3 nucleotides: TGTGCCAGCAGCTACTCCTCAGGGGTGAAGGAGCAGTACTTC.